The clone carrying this T cell receptor beta chain was counted only a few times. The sample is drawn from a study of T cells after yellow fever vaccination. TCRdb re-derived calls from the 5' RACE reads in MiXCR, one entry per CDR3 protein. The data contain approximately 340,000 distinct CDR3 sequences, 8.5% to 9% of them singletons. Germline assignment: CDR1 MGHDK and CDR2 SYGVNS. V was pared by 3 bases and J by 7 bases, with 8 bases of the junction left unmatched. The CDR3 is made up of 15 amino acids. The TCR was taken from a man in his late teens or twenties who received the YFV17D yellow fever vaccine. The chain links TRBV25-1 to TRBJ2-5; 10 bases match TRBD1. The sequences come from PBMCs, collected on the day of the first yellow fever vaccination. The CDR3 loop is CASSDPDDRGRTQYF. CDR3 DNA: TGTGCCAGCAGTGACCCTGATGACAGGGGGCGGACCCAGTACTTC.